A single sample gave rise to the 10 T cell receptor beta chains below, sequenced in a study of a mutant IDH1 vaccine in newly diagnosed glioma. The table came from immunoSEQ multiplex PCR; TCRdb's copy has only in-frame clones and leaves some out. The sample includes about 16,000 clones, 95% to 96% of them seen just once. Time point noted: baseline, week 1 (first vaccination visit). Stated treatment: pre-vaccination baseline after standard-of-care therapy. Sample: peripheral blood mononuclear cells (PBMCs), taken from a glioma patient treated with radiotherapy, temozolomide or both. These receptors were obtained from a woman between 18 and 29 years old with glioma. Some clones in this sample may be carry-over from other donors' samples.

The chain uses TRBV5-4 and TRBJ1-2; weak D call: TRBD1 (6 bases). The CDR3 consists of 12 residues. Germline CDR1 SGHNT, CDR2 YYREEE (reference sequence). The V gene lost 4 bases and the J gene lost 5 bases, with 9 bases spanning the gap. The CDR3 DNA follows: TGTGCCAGCAGCAGTACAGGGTATGGCTACACCTTC. This translates into CASSSTGYGYTF.

This clone has more than one count but fewer than ten. The chain combines TRBV7-8 with TRBJ2-3; unclear D gene. V lost 3 bases to trimming and J lost 8 bases, with 12 bases between them. The V gene's germline CDR1 is SGHVS and CDR2 FQNEAQ. CDR3 size: 13 residues. The CDR3 DNA sequence: TGTGCCAGCAGCTTTGACCCCAGAGGTACGCAGTATTTT. Its translation: CASSFDPRGTQYF. Full variable domain (missing parts from reference TRBV7-8 and TRBJ2-3): GAGVSQSPRYKVAKRGQDVALRCDPISGHVSLFWYQQALGQGPEFLTYFQNEAQLDKSGLPSDRFFAERPEGSVSTLKIQRTQQEDSAVYLCASSFDPRGTQYFGPGTRLTVL.

This chain joins TRBV7-9 and TRBJ1-6; D possibly corresponds to TRBD1 (5 bases). Trimming removed 7 bases at V and 9 bases at J, with 16 bases between. This CDR3 contains 14 residues. Germline V gene sequence: CDR1 SEHNR, CDR2 FQNEAQ (reference sequence). The CDR3 DNA follows: TGTGCCAGCACCTCGGACACCCTCTTTTCACCCCTCCACTTT. Translation: CASTSDTLFSPLHF.

This chain uses TRBV9 with TRBJ1-1; no definite D call. Germline values: CDR1 SGDLS, CDR2 YYNGEE. V was pared by 2 bases and J by 1 base, with 9 bases between. This CDR3 contains 14 residues. The CDR3, as DNA: TGTGCCAGCAGCGTCCGGGTCGGGAACACTGAAGCTTTCTTT. Its protein product is CASSVRVGNTEAFF.

DNA of the CDR3: TGTGCCAGCAGCTTAGGCGGGAGCCCTAGGGATGAGCAGTTCTTC. The encoded protein is CASSLGGSPRDEQFF. The rearrangement joins TRBV7-9 to TRBJ2-1, with TRBD2 matching 7 bases. The CDR3 spans 15 residues. V was clipped by 1 base and J by 8 bases; unmatched bases: 8. Looked up from germline, CDR1 is SEHNR and CDR2 is FQNEAQ (reference sequence).

The V call is TRBV5-4, the J call TRBJ1-1; TRBD1 is a possible D gene (5 bases). The V end lost 0 bases, the J end lost 4 bases, and 10 bases lay between the germline ends. Germline CDR1 and CDR2: SGHNT and YYREEE (reference sequence). This CDR3 spans 14 amino acids. The CDR3 protein is CASSLGRDGTEAFF. Here the CDR3 DNA reads TGTGCCAGCAGCTTGGGTCGGGACGGCACTGAAGCTTTCTTT.

This sequence joins TRBV30 and TRBJ1-5; 9 bases agree with TRBD1. V lost 3 bases and J lost 7; bases outside the gene matches: 10. Germline CDR1 is GTSNPN and CDR2 is SVGIG (reference sequence). This CDR3 is 15 amino acids long. As DNA, the CDR3 is TGTGCCTGGAGCAGACCGGGACAGGGAGGACAGCCCCAGCATTTT. Protein product: CAWSRPGQGGQPQHF.

The chain uses TRBV30 and TRBJ1-2; D uncertain. Trimming shortened V by 2 bases and J by 6 bases, and 13 bases separated the two germline ends. CDR1 is GTSNPN, CDR2 SVGIG, per germline (reference sequence). The CDR3 is 13 amino acids. CDR3 sequence reads: CAWSTGDHDGYTF. In DNA, the CDR3 is TGTGCCTGGAGTACCGGTGATCACGATGGCTACACCTTC.

This clone has only a few counts. This rearrangement joins TRBV6-5 to TRBJ2-7, with 11 bases matching TRBD2. The CDR3 totals 16 residues. V dropped 4 bases and J dropped 4; count of bases not matched to a gene: 9. Germline assignment: CDR1 MNHEY and CDR2 SVGAGI. This CDR3 reads CASSSPSGGLIYEQYF. CDR3 in DNA: TGTGCCAGCAGTTCACCTAGCGGGGGGCTGATATACGAGCAGTACTTC.

This clone has a single count. The CDR3 protein is CASSPRGANTEAFF. The CDR3 DNA reads as TGTGCCAGCAGCCCCCGGGGAGCGAACACTGAAGCTTTCTTT. The chain is built from TRBV5-8 and TRBJ1-1; unclear D gene. V lost 4 bases to trimming and J lost 1 base, with 11 bases between them. Per the germline V gene, CDR1 is SGHTS and CDR2 is YDEGEE. There are 14 residues in the CDR3.